These 15 T cell receptor beta chains share one sample of origin, sequenced in a study of T cells in Graves' hyperthyroidism and ophthalmopathy. Researchers amplified the TCR beta CDR3 regions from RNA transcripts. Researchers ran a first-round RT-PCR on the TCR CDR3 using the HTBI primer set. TCRdb redid the calling of the multiplex PCR reads with MiXCR, one entry per CDR3 protein. The data hold hundreds of thousands of distinct CDR3 sequences, with nearly 45% observed a single time. The sequencing sample was made of peripheral blood or thyroid tissue (not recorded which). These receptors were taken from an adult man with Graves' disease, either hyperthyroidism or ophthalmopathy (not recorded which).

The rearrangement uses TRBV2 and TRBJ1-4; 8 bases are a match to TRBD1. The length of the CDR3 is 16 residues. V shed 8 bases and J 6 bases; nucleotides not matched to a gene: 14. The germline CDR1 and CDR2 sequences are SNHLY and FYNNEI. Written as DNA, the CDR3 is TGTGCCAGCGGTGTCGACAGGGGCAACTTATATGAAAAACTGTTTTTT. Its translation is CASGVDRGNLYEKLFF.

This clonotype showed up just a few times. This rearrangement joins TRBV7-2 to TRBJ1-6; perhaps TRBD1 as D (5 bases). V lost 5 bases and J 6 bases, leaving 14 bases between the germline ends. The CDR3 runs to 15 residues. Germline CDR1 SGHTA, CDR2 FQGNSA. The CDR3 here is CASSRQGEGNSPLHF. In DNA, the CDR3 is TGTGCCAGCAGCCGTCAAGGGGAGGGTAATTCACCCCTCCACTTT.

This clonotype was seen a few times. A much more abundant neighbour one base away suggests this may be a read error. The rearrangement links TRBV3-1 to TRBJ1-5; possible D gene TRBD1, 5 bases. V was cut by 0 bases and J by 6 bases, with 9 bases left in between. This CDR3 comprises 14 residues. CDR1 is LGHDT and CDR2 is YNNKEL in the germline V gene (reference sequence). The CDR3 DNA reads as TGTGCCAGCAGCCAAGACAGGGCGAGTCAGCCCCAGCATTTT. Residues: CASSQDRASQPQHF. Full variable domain (remainder filled in from reference TRBV3-1 and TRBJ1-5): DTAVSQTPKYLVTQMGNDKSIKCEQNLGHDTMYWYKQDSKKFLKIMFSYNNKELIINETVPNRFSPKSPDKAHLNLHINSLELGDSAVYFCASSQDRASQPQHFGDGTRLSIL.

This clonotype has ten or more counts. This chain links TRBV2 with TRBJ1-5; D might be TRBD1 (5 bases). Between the trimmed V and J ends, which lost 6 bases and 3 bases, there was a span of 12 bases. CDR1 is SNHLY, CDR2 FYNNEI, per germline. This CDR3 region has 14 residues. CDR3 DNA: TGTGCCAGCAGGCTCGGGGACTACAATCAGCCCCAGCATTTT. Translation gives CASRLGDYNQPQHF.

The rearrangement links TRBV2 to TRBJ1-1; 8 bases are a match to TRBD1. The germline V gene encodes CDR1 SNHLY and CDR2 FYNNEI. CDR3 size: 13 residues. V shed 7 bases, J shed 7 bases, and the junction held 8 bases outside the gene matches. DNA of the CDR3: TGTGCCAGCACCTACAGGGGGACAGGTGAAGCTTTCTTT. Protein: CASTYRGTGEAFF. Drawing the rest from reference TRBV2 and TRBJ1-1, the complete variable domain is EPEVTQTPSHQVTQMGQEVILRCVPISNHLYFYWYRQILGQKVEFLVSFYNNEISEKSEIFDDQFSVERPDGSNFTLKIRSTKLEDSAMYFCASTYRGTGEAFFGQGTRLTVV.

The chain links TRBV7-9 to TRBJ1-6; 8 nucleotides match TRBD1. The CDR3 covers 15 residues. J was trimmed by 7 bases and V by 1 base; bases with no gene match: 3. Looked up from germline, CDR1 is SEHNR and CDR2 is FQNEAQ (reference sequence). DNA for the CDR3: TGTGCCAGCAGCTTAGATGGGACAGGCAATTCACCCCTCCACTTT. Its translation: CASSLDGTGNSPLHF.

Concerning this clonotype: A read error may be the cause here, since a much bigger clone is one base away. The rearrangement links TRBV24-1 to TRBJ1-2; D remains ambiguous. The CDR3 is made up of 13 amino acids. Per the germline V gene, CDR1 is KGHDR and CDR2 is SFDVKD. The germline V and J ends were trimmed by 2 bases and 4 bases, with 7 bases remaining between them. In DNA form, the CDR3 reads TGTGCCACCAGTGATTCCCGAGGCTATGGCTACACCTTC. Its protein product is CATSDSRGYGYTF.

V usage is TRBV2 and J usage is TRBJ1-5; tentatively, D is TRBD1 (5 bases). V dropped 4 bases and J dropped 1 base, with 17 bases sitting between them. The CDR3 sequence is 17 residues long. Germline lookup yields CDR1 SNHLY and CDR2 FYNNEI. DNA of the CDR3: TGTGCCAGCAGTGCACGGGGGTGGGAGGGAAGCAATCAGCCCCAGCATTTT. It is translated as CASSARGWEGSNQPQHF.

This clonotype came up many times. V and J are TRBV12-3 or TRBV12-4 and TRBJ1-1, with D possibly TRBD1 on 6 matching bases. The CDR3 has 14 amino acids. Trimming took off 4 bases at V and 4 bases at J, with 13 bases between the two ends. The DNA for the CDR3 is TGTGCCAGCAGTTCGCGGACAGCGGCCACTGAAGCTTTCTTT. It is translated as CASSSRTAATEAFF.

As regards this clonotype: An end of the junction does not agree with germline; a read error may underlie this. The chain carries TRBV12-5 and TRBJ1-2; TRBD1 might be the D (5 bases). The CDR3 spans 13 residues. The V gene's germline CDR1 is LGHNT and CDR2 FRNRAP. The CDR3 nucleotides read TGTGCTAGTGGTTCCCCAGGGTCCCTTCCCCTTTCGTGG. It specifies CASGSPGSLPLSW.

The chain joins TRBV7-2 to TRBJ2-7; 13 bases fit TRBD2. The CDR3 runs 13 residues. The germline gives CDR1 SGHTA, CDR2 FQGNSA. The V segment lost 5 bases and the J segment 10 bases; nucleotides outside the gene matches: 5. The CDR3 reads CASSGLAGVPQYF. For the CDR3, the DNA is TGTGCCAGCAGCGGACTAGCGGGAGTCCCCCAGTACTTC.

The rearrangement joins TRBV25-1 to TRBJ1-2, with TRBD1 matching 7 bases. V dropped 6 bases and J dropped 0; count of bases not matched to a gene: 10. CDR1 is MGHDK, CDR2 SYGVNS, per germline. CDR3 length: 16 residues. The CDR3 DNA reads TGTGCCAGCAGCGTTGACGGACAGGCCCCTAACTATGGCTACACCTTC. This encodes CASSVDGQAPNYGYTF.

This clonotype was seen more than once but under ten times. V and J are TRBV5-1 and TRBJ2-5; either TRBD1 or TRBD2 may fit D (5 bases each). V lost 3 bases to trimming and J lost 5 bases, with 14 bases between them. CDR3 length: 14 amino acids. Looked up from germline, CDR1 is SGHRS and CDR2 is YFSETQ. The chain's CDR3 is CASSSRQGRETQYF. CDR3 nucleotide sequence: TGCGCCAGCAGCTCCCGGCAGGGACGGGAGACCCAGTACTTC. The whole variable domain, remainder taken from reference TRBV5-1 and TRBJ2-5, is KAGVTQTPRYLIKTRGQQVTLSCSPISGHRSVSWYQQTPGQGLQFLFEYFSETQRNKGNFPGRFSGRQFSNSRSEMNVSTLELGDSALYLCASSSRQGRETQYFGPGTRLLVL.

J is TRBJ1-1 and V is TRBV2; D ambiguous. V shed 0 bases and J shed 6 bases, with 17 bases lying between them. The CDR3 sequence is 16 residues long. Germline assignment: CDR1 SNHLY and CDR2 FYNNEI. The CDR3 region has the DNA TGTGCCAGCAGTGAAGCAGCGGGCGGCGTGGGGTCTGAAGCTTTCTTT. This encodes CASSEAAGGVGSEAFF.

J is TRBJ1-3 and V is TRBV14; no clear D gene. The V and J ends lost 4 bases and 9 bases respectively, with 10 bases between them. This CDR3 is built from 12 residues. The germline V gene encodes CDR1 SGHDN and CDR2 FVKESK. As DNA, the CDR3 is TGTGCCAGCAGCCGAGGAGGAGGCACCATATATTTT. Protein sequence: CASSRGGGTIYF.